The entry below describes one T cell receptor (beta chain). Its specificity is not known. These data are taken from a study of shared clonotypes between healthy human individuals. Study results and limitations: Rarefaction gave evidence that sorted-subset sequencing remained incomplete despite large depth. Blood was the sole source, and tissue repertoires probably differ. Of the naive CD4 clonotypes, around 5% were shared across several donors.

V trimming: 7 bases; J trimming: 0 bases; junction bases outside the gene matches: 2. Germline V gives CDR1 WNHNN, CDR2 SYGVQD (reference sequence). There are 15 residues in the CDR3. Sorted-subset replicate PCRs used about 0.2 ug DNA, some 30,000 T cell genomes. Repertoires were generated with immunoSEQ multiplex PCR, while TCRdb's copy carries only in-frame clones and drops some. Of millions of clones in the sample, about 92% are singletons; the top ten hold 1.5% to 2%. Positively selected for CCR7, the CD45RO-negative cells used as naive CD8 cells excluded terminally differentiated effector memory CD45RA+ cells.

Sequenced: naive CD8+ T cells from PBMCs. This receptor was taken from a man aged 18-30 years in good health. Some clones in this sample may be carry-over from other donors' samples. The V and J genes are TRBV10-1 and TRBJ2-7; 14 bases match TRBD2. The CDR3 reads CASTGTSGSSYEQYF. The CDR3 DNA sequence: TGCGCCAGCACCGGGACTAGCGGGAGCTCCTACGAGCAGTACTTC.